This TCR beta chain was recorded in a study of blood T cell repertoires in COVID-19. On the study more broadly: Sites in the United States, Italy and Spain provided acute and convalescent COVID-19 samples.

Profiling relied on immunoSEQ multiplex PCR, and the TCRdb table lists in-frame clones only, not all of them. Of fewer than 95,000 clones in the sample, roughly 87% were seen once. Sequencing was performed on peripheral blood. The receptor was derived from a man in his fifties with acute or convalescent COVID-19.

CDR3 region: CASTEFSGEDTEAFF. The CDR3 coding sequence is TGTGCCAGTACGGAATTCAGCGGGGAGGACACTGAAGCTTTCTTT. This chain uses TRBV19 with TRBJ1-1, with unresolved D. Germline CDR1 reads LNHDA; CDR2 reads SQIVND (reference sequence). V was clipped by 7 bases and J by 3 bases, with 18 bases between them. The CDR3 contains 15 residues.